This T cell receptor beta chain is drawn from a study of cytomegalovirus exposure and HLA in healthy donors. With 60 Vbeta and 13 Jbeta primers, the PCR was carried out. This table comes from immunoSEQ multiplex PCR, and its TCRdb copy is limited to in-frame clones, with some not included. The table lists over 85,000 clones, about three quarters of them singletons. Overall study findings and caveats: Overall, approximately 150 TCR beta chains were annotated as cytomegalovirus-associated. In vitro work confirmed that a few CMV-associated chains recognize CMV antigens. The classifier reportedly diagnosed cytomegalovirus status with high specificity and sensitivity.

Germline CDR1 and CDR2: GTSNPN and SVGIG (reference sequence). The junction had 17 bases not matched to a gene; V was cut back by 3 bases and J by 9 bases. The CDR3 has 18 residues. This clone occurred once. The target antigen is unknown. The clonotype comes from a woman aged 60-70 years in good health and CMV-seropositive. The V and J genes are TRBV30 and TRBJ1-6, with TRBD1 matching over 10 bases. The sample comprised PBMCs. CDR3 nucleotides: TGTGCCTGGAGCGTGAAAGGAATCCGGGACAGGGGCAGTTCACCCCTCCACTTT. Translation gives CAWSVKGIRDRGSSPLHF.